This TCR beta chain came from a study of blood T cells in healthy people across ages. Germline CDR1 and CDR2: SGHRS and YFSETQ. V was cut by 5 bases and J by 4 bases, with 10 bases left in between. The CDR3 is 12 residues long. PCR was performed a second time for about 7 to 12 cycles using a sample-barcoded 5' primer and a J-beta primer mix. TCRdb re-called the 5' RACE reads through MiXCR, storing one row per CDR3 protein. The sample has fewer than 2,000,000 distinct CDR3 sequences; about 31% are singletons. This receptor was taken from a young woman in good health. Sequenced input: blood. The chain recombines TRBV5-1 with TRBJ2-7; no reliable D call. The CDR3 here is CASSKIGYEQYF. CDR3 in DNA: TGCGCCAGCAGTAAGATAGGGTACGAGCAGTACTTC.